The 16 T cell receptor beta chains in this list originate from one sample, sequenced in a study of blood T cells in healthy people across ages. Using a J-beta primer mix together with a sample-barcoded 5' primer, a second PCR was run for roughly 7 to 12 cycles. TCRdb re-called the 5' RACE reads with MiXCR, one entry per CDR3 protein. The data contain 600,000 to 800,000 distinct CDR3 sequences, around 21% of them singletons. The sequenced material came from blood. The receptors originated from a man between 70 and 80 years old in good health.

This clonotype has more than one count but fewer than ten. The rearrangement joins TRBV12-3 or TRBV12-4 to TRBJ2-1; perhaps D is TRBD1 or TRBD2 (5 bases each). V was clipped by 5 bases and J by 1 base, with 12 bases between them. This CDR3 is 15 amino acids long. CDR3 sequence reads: CASSPGAVSYNEQFF. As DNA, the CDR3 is TGTGCCAGCAGTCCCGGGGCGGTATCCTACAATGAGCAGTTCTTC.

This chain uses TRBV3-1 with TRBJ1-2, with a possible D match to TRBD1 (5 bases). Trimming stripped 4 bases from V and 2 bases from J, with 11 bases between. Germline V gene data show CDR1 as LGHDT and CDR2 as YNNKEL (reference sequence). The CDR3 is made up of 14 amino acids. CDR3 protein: CASSLQGRNYGYTF. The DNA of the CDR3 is TGTGCCAGCAGCCTCCAGGGACGGAACTATGGCTACACCTTC.

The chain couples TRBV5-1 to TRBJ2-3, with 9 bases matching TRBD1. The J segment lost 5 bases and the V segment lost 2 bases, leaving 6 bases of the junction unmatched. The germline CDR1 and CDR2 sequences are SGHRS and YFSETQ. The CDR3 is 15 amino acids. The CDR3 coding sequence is TGCGCCAGCAGCTTTTCACAGGGGGCCAGAGATACGCAGTATTTT. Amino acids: CASSFSQGARDTQYF. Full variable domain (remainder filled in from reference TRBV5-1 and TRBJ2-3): KAGVTQTPRYLIKTRGQQVTLSCSPISGHRSVSWYQQTPGQGLQFLFEYFSETQRNKGNFPGRFSGRQFSNSRSEMNVSTLELGDSALYLCASSFSQGARDTQYFGPGTRLTVL.

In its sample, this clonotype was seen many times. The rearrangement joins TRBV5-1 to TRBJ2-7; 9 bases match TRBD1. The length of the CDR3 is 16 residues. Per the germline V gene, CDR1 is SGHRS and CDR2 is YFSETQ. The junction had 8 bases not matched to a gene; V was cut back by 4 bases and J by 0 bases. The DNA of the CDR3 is TGCGCCAGCAGCCCATCCGCGACAGGGGGCTCCTACGAGCAGTACTTC. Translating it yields CASSPSATGGSYEQYF. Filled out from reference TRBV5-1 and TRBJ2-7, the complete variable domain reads KAGVTQTPRYLIKTRGQQVTLSCSPISGHRSVSWYQQTPGQGLQFLFEYFSETQRNKGNFPGRFSGRQFSNSRSEMNVSTLELGDSALYLCASSPSATGGSYEQYFGPGTRLTVT.

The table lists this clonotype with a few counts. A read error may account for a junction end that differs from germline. CDR3 region: CASSQGLAVNEQFF. For the CDR3, the DNA is TGCGCCAGCAGCCAAGGACTAGCGGTGAATGAACAGTTCTTC. The chain is built from TRBV4-1 and TRBJ2-1; 9 bases are a match to TRBD2. The V gene's germline CDR1 is MGHRA and CDR2 YSYEKL. CDR3 length: 14 amino acids.

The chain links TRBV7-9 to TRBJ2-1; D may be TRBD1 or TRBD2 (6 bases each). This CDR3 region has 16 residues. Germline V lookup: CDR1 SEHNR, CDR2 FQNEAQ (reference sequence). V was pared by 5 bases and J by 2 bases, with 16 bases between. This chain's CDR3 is CASSQEGGWPYNEQFF. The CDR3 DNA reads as TGTGCCAGCAGCCAAGAGGGGGGTTGGCCCTACAATGAGCAGTTCTTC.

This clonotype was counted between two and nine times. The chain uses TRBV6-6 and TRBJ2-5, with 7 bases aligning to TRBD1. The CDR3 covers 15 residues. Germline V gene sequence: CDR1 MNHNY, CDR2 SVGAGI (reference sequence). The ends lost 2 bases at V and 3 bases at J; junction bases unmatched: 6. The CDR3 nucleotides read TGTGCCAGCAGTTACGAGACAGGGTGGGAAGAGACCCAGTACTTC. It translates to CASSYETGWEETQYF.

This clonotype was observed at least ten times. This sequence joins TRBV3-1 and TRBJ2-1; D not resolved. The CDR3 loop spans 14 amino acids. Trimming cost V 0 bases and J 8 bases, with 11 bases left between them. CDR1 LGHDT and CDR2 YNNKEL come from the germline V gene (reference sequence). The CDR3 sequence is CASSQDTGSYEQFF. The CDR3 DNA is TGTGCCAGCAGCCAAGATACGGGTAGTTATGAGCAGTTCTTC.

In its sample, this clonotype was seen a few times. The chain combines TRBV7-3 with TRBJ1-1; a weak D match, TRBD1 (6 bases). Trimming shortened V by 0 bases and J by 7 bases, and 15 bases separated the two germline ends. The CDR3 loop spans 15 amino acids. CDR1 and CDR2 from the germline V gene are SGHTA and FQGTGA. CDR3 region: CASSLTSGVSGEAFF. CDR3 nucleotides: TGTGCCAGCAGCTTAACGTCAGGGGTATCGGGTGAAGCTTTCTTT.

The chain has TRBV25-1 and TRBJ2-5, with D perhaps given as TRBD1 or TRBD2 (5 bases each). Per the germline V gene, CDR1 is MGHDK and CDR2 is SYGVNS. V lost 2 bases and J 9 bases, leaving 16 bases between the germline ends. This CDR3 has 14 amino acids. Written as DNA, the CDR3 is TGTGCCAGCAGTGAAGGTGGGACCTCTCTGGCCCAGTACTTC. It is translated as CASSEGGTSLAQYF.

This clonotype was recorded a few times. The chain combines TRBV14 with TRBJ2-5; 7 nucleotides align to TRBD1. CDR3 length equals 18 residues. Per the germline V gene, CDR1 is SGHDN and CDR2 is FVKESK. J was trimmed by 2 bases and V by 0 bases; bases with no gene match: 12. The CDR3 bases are TGTGCCAGCAGCCAAGATTGGACAGGCGACCTATATCAAGAGACCCAGTACTTC. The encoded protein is CASSQDWTGDLYQETQYF.

Here the CDR3 reads CSAPGHSNTGELFF. The CDR3, as DNA: TGCAGTGCCCCTGGACACTCGAACACCGGGGAGCTGTTTTTT. The chain has TRBV20-1 and TRBJ2-2, with D possibly matching TRBD1 (5 bases). Germline assignment: CDR1 DFQATT and CDR2 SNEGSKA (reference sequence). V was cut by 6 bases and J by 0 bases, with 11 bases left in between. CDR3 size: 14 residues.

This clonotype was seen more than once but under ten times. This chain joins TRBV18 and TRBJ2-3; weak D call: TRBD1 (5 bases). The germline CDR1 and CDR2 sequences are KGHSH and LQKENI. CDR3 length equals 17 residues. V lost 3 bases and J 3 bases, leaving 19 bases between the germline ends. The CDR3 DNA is TGTGCCAGCTCACCTCTTGGGCAGGGAAGTGTGACAGATACGCAGTATTTT. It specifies CASSPLGQGSVTDTQYF.

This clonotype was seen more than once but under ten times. This chain's CDR3 is CASSVLAGVRETQYF. DNA for the CDR3: TGCGCCAGCAGCGTACTAGCGGGAGTGAGAGAGACCCAGTACTTC. V and J are TRBV5-1 and TRBJ2-5; TRBD2 agrees at 11 bases. The CDR3 covers 15 residues. The trim removed 4 bases at V and 4 bases at J, leaving 6 bases unmatched. The germline gives CDR1 SGHRS, CDR2 YFSETQ.

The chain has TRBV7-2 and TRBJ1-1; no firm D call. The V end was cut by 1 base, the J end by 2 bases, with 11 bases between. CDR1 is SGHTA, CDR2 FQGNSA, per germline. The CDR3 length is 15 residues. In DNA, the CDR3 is TGTGCCAGCAGCTTAGTTACGGTTGGTAACACTGAAGCTTTCTTT. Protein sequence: CASSLVTVGNTEAFF.

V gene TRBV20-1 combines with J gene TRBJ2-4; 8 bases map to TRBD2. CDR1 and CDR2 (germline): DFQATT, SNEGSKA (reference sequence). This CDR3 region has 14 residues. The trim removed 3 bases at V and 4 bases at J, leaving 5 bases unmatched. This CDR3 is CSASPSGGKNIQYF. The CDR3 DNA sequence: TGCAGTGCTAGCCCAAGCGGGGGAAAAAACATTCAGTACTTC.